Listed below are T cell receptor beta chains from one sample, sequenced in a study of OX40 agonist ivuxolimab in advanced cancers. TCRdb's table, derived via immunoSEQ multiplex PCR, lists solely in-frame clones and lacks some. The sample lists tens of thousands of clones, around 87% occurring once. The sample here was CD4+ or CD8+ T cells sorted from blood, taken in a trial of the OX40 agonist ivuxolimab. These TCRs come from an adult with an advanced solid tumor such as melanoma, head and neck, liver or kidney cancer. Both conserved end residues are part of each CDR3. Each record gives: V gene, clone size, D gene, J gene, CDR3 DNA, CDR3 protein. D genes are given only for firm matches. Rows may omit the clone size; those that give it use once, few, many or a size class.

TRBV5-3	.	.	TRBJ1-5	TGTGCCAGAAGCCGTCGTTGGGCCGGGGCGGGCAATCAGCCCCAGCATTTT	CARSRRWAGAGNQPQHF
TRBV2	few	TRBD2	TRBJ2-2	TGTGCCAGCAGTGTCGCCGGGACTAGTAACACCGGGGAGCTGTTTTTT	CASSVAGTSNTGELFF
TRBV18	.	TRBD2	TRBJ2-7	TGTGCCAGCTCCACCGGGGGGGGGCGTGAGCAGTACTTC	CASSTGGGREQYF
TRBV18	.	.	TRBJ1-4	TGTGCCAGCTCACCACCGTCACAGGGTAATGAAAAACTGTTTTTT	CASSPPSQGNEKLFF
TRBV6-5	.	TRBD1	TRBJ1-5	TGTGCCAGCAGTTACCGGACAGGGGAGCCCCAGCATTTT	CASSYRTGEPQHF
TRBV18	.	.	TRBJ2-1	TGTGCCAGCTCTCTATCCGACAATGAGCAGTTCTTC	CASSLSDNEQFF
TRBV27	.	.	TRBJ2-1	TGTGCCAGTTCGCTCGGGCTCTCCTACAATGAGCAGTTCTTC	CASSLGLSYNEQFF
TRBV5-1	.	TRBD1	TRBJ2-7	TGCGCCAGCAGCTTGGGTCCCGGGACAGAGTCCTACGAGCAGTACTTC	CASSLGPGTESYEQYF
TRBV6-1	.	.	TRBJ1-4	TGTGCCAGCAGTGCAGGAAGGCTTTGGGAAAAACTGTTTTTT	CASSAGRLWEKLFF
TRBV11-1	many	TRBD1	TRBJ1-2	TGTGCCAGCAGCTTATTGCGACAGGGAGGCTACACCTTC	CASSLLRQGGYTF
TRBV9	.	TRBD1	TRBJ2-2	TGTGCCAGCAGCGTAGGGGGACAGGACACCGGGGAGCTGTTTTTT	CASSVGGQDTGELFF
TRBV20-1	once	.	TRBJ1-2	TGCAGTGCCAGGGAGGACGGCTACACCTTC	CSAREDGYTF
TRBV7-6	.	.	TRBJ2-1	TGTGCCAGCAGCCCGATGGACCCGGGTCTCAACAATGAGCAGTTCTTC	CASSPMDPGLNNEQFF
TRBV5-6	.	.	TRBJ1-5	TGTGCCAGCAGCAGAAGGGGTATAGATCAGCCCCAGCATTTT	CASSRRGIDQPQHF
TRBV19	.	.	TRBJ1-4	TGTGCCAGTAGTCCGGGACCGAATAATGAAAAACTGTTTTTT	CASSPGPNNEKLFF
TRBV2	.	.	TRBJ2-1	TGTGCCAGCACTCCCGGCAATGAGCAGTTCTTC	CASTPGNEQFF
TRBV2	.	TRBD1	TRBJ1-1	TGTGCCAGCAGTGAATTGGGACAGGGAGGCACTGAAGCTTTCTTT	CASSELGQGGTEAFF
TRBV28	.	TRBD1	TRBJ1-1	TGTGCCAGCAGTTTTTATGGGACAGGGTTCATAGCTTTCTTT	CASSFYGTGFIAFF
TRBV7-8	.	TRBD1	TRBJ1-6	TGTGCCAGCAGCCCGGGACAGGATAATTCACCCCTCCACTTT	CASSPGQDNSPLHF
TRBV11-2	.	TRBD1	TRBJ2-2	TGTGCCAGCAGCTCGAGGCGCGGACAGGGGAACACCGGGGAGCTGTTTTTT	CASSSRRGQGNTGELFF
TRBV6-4	few	.	TRBJ2-1	TGTGCCAGCAGTGACCCCAAGGGAGGGGGCGAGTGGGAAGCCTGGGATGAGCAGTTCTTC	CASSDPKGGGEWEAWDEQFF
TRBV19	.	.	TRBJ1-5	TGTGCCAGTAAGTTATCAGGCAGGGTACAGCCCCAGCATTTT	CASKLSGRVQPQHF
TRBV18	.	TRBD2	TRBJ2-7	TGTGCCAGCTCACCACCGGGACTAGCGGGAGGGGCATTTCGGGAGCAGTACTTC	CASSPPGLAGGAFREQYF
TRBV5-1	.	TRBD2	TRBJ2-1	TGCGCCAGCAGCCCCTCTAGCGGGGGGTACAATGAGCAGTTCTTC	CASSPSSGGYNEQFF
TRBV14	once	.	TRBJ2-4	TGTGCCAGCAGCCAAGTTACTGGCTCTGGGGGACAGTACTTC	CASSQVTGSGGQYF
TRBV27	.	.	TRBJ2-1	TGTGCCAGCACCTCCAGATACAATGAGCAGTTCTTC	CASTSRYNEQFF
TRBV5-1	.	TRBD2	TRBJ2-1	TGCGCCAGCAGCTTGGCCAGGCTAGCGGGCAGTGAGCAGTTCTTC	CASSLARLAGSEQFF
TRBV5-1	.	.	TRBJ1-3	TGCGCCAGCAGTTCCTGGGATGGGAACACCATATATTTT	CASSSWDGNTIYF
TRBV6-1	.	.	TRBJ1-3	TGTGCCAGCAGTGGCCGGGACGGCAGCTCTGGAAACACCATATATTTT	CASSGRDGSSGNTIYF
TRBV11-3	.	.	TRBJ2-7	TGTGCCAGCAGCTTCCCGGGCCCTTCCTACGAGCAGTACTTC	CASSFPGPSYEQYF
TRBV10-3	.	.	TRBJ2-6	TGTGCCATCAGTGAGGCCGCAGCGACTGGGGCCAACGTCCTGACTTTC	CAISEAAATGANVLTF
TRBV6-1	.	.	TRBJ1-1	TGTGCCAGCAGTTATAACAGGGACACTGAAGCTTTCTTT	CASSYNRDTEAFF
TRBV18	.	TRBD2	TRBJ2-3	TGTGCCAGCTCACCACCGGCTAGCGGGAGTATTACAGATACGCAGTATTTT	CASSPPASGSITDTQYF
TRBV7-9	.	.	TRBJ2-1	TGTGCCAGCAGCAATAGTGGTGAGCAGTTCTTC	CASSNSGEQFF
TRBV20-1	.	.	TRBJ1-6	TGCAGTGCTACAGGGGAGTCACCCCTCCACTTT	CSATGESPLHF
TRBV29-1	few	.	TRBJ2-7	TGCAGCGTTGAAGAAGACTGCCACTTAGCGGAGGTAGTCGAGCAGTACTTC	CSVEEDCHLAEVVEQYF
TRBV10-3	.	.	TRBJ1-1	TGTGCCATCACCCTCGACAGGAACACTGAAGCTTTCTTT	CAITLDRNTEAFF
TRBV25-1	few	.	TRBJ1-1	TGTGCCAGCAGACAGGGACACACTGAAGCTTTCTTT	CASRQGHTEAFF
TRBV19	once	TRBD2	TRBJ2-3	TGTGCCAGTAGTTCCTCCTTGACTAGCGGGAGGGTCACAGATACGCAGTATTTT	CASSSSLTSGRVTDTQYF
TRBV7-3	once	TRBD2	TRBJ2-2	TGTGCCAGCAGCTTAACACTAGCGGGAGGTCGCACCGGGGAGCTGTTTTTT	CASSLTLAGGRTGELFF
TRBV30	.	.	TRBJ1-4	TGTGCCTGGAGTGCACGGAATGAAAAACTGTTTTTT	CAWSARNEKLFF
TRBV18	.	TRBD1	TRBJ1-1	TGTGCCAGCTCACGTGGACAGGGGATGAACACTGAAGCTTTCTTT	CASSRGQGMNTEAFF
TRBV4-2	.	TRBD1	TRBJ1-1	TGTGCCAGCAGCCAAGATCAAAGGGACAGGGAAGCTTTCTTT	CASSQDQRDREAFF
TRBV6-5	.	.	TRBJ1-1	TGTGCCAGCAGTTACTCCGTCGGACTCGAAGCTTTCTTT	CASSYSVGLEAFF
TRBV9	few	.	TRBJ1-2	TGTGCCAGCAGCGTGCAGGCCTATGGCTACACCTTC	CASSVQAYGYTF
TRBV28	.	.	TRBJ2-5	TGTGCCAGCAGTTCCCGGGACTCAGGGTCTCAAGAGACCCAGTACTTC	CASSSRDSGSQETQYF
TRBV7-2	.	TRBD2	TRBJ2-7	TGTGCCAGCAGCTTAGGCGCTAGCGGGGTCTACGAGCAGTACTTC	CASSLGASGVYEQYF
TRBV4-1	.	.	TRBJ2-1	TGCGCCAGCAGCCAAGAGGGGAGGTATGGGCAGTTCTTC	CASSQEGRYGQFF
TRBV10-3	.	.	TRBJ1-5	TGTGCCATCAGTGAAGTGGGGGGATCGGAGCCCCAGCATTTT	CAISEVGGSEPQHF
TRBV11-2	.	.	TRBJ2-3	TGTGCCAGCAGCTTAGAGGGGGGACTCCTCACAGATACGCAGTATTTT	CASSLEGGLLTDTQYF
TRBV11-2	.	.	TRBJ1-1	TGTGCCAGCAGCTTAGCCACCTACACTGAAGCTTTCTTT	CASSLATYTEAFF
TRBV11-2	.	TRBD1	TRBJ1-1	TGTGCCAGCAGCAAAGAACAGGGGAGGGCTGAAGCTTTCTTT	CASSKEQGRAEAFF
TRBV4-3	.	TRBD1	TRBJ1-2	TGCGCCAGCAGCCAAGATGGCAGGGGGTGGTATGGCTACACCTTC	CASSQDGRGWYGYTF
TRBV5-1	.	.	TRBJ1-1	TGCGCCAGCAGGGAACAGGGTCCGGCCACTGAAGCTTTCTTT	CASREQGPATEAFF
TRBV4-3	.	.	TRBJ1-2	TGCGCCAGCAGCCCTCAAGAGCATTTAGAATCCGGCTACACCTTC	CASSPQEHLESGYTF
TRBV7-9	few	.	TRBJ1-1	TGTGCCAGCAGCTTAAATCTAACCCCTGAAGCTTTCTTT	CASSLNLTPEAFF
TRBV7-2	.	.	TRBJ2-1	TGTGCCAGCAGCTGGGACCGGGACAATGAGCAGTTCTTC	CASSWDRDNEQFF
TRBV4-1	.	TRBD1	TRBJ1-1	TGCGCCAGCAGCCAGGGAACAGGGGGCGACACTGAAGCTTTCTTT	CASSQGTGGDTEAFF
TRBV5-6	few	TRBD1	TRBJ1-5	TGTGCCAGCAGCTCCACGGGACAGGGCGGTCAGCCCCAGCATTTT	CASSSTGQGGQPQHF
TRBV6-6	few	.	TRBJ1-2	TGTGCCACCTGCCCCGCAGCTAACTATGGCTACACCTTC	CATCPAANYGYTF